Listed below are T cell receptor beta chains from one sample, sequenced in a study of CD4 T cells in relation to SARS-CoV-2 and coronaviruses. Only in-frame clones appear in the TCRdb table, and some are missing; sequencing was by immunoSEQ multiplex PCR. The sample records approximately 37,000 clones, 70% to 90% being singletons. What was sequenced was memory CD4+ T cells from PBMCs. The origin of the receptors is an adult with COVID-19. Each CDR3 is given without its conserved first and last residue.

CDR3 length,V gene,CDR3 protein
10,TRBV29-1,SVGRQTDTQY
10,TRBV19,ATGTERNEQY
14,TRBV6-2/TRBV6-3,ASSTSGLSGANVLT
11,TRBV27,ASSSRGHQPQH
14,TRBV11-1,ASSTRQSPSSYEQY
9,TRBV2,ASPGQETQY
13,TRBV6-5,ASQRSGTLQETQY
12,TRBV5-8,ASSWPGAPETQY
13,TRBV29-1,SVSAGQSSNQPQH
14,TRBV5-6,ASSRAGGWGTDTQY
11,TRBV19,ATGLAVQETQY
11,TRBV29-1,SVVEGSQETQY
11,TRBV12-3/TRBV12-4,ASIYSGYTEAF
13,TRBV7-9,ASTLIGGFTDTQY
12,TRBV28,ASSGDRHPLAQH
14,TRBV7-2,ASSFDPGLARDTQY
14,TRBV27,ASSISTAGPTDTQY
9,TRBV10-3,ANGTAYEQY
12,TRBV5-1,ASSLRQGGDTQY
13,TRBV28,ASSLGTASTDTQY
11,TRBV2,ASSPGQNYGYT
15,TRBV24-1,ATSDTESGRSYNEQF
14,TRBV28,ASSLTRGRVGNTIY